The present TCR beta chain was sequenced within a study of CXCR3-negative and CXCR3-positive naive CD8 T cells. Study-level background: Cumulative TRB read yield was about 140 million, averaging about 1.5 +/- 0.3 million per library. Broader study findings: TRBV-TRBJ usage was alike in naive CXCR3-negative and CXCR3-positive cells but differed in memory cells. The TRB CDR3s that CXCR3-positive naive cells carried were more hydrophobic than those of CXCR3-negative naive cells.

Comments on this clonotype: The antigen remains undetermined.

Every individual CD8+ T cell subset underwent sorting in triplicate at approximately 300,000 cells apiece. The CDR3 contains 13 residues. From germline, CDR1 is SGHVS and CDR2 FQNEAQ. The authors prepared UMI-labeled TRB cDNA libraries by 5' RACE. TCRdb reanalyzed the 5' RACE reads, giving one entry per CDR3 protein sequence and no DNA. This repertoire comprises about 80,000 distinct CDR3 sequences; its ten largest clones make up roughly 1.6%. Sequenced sample: naive CXCR3- CD8+ T cells from blood. As to subset: CD45RO-CCR7+CD27+CD95- naive CD8+ T cells lacking CXCR3 (TNR3-). This sequence was found in a human donor in good health. Some clones in this sample may be carry-over from other donors' samples. The chain recombines TRBV7-8 with TRBJ2-1; the TCRdb D gene call, TRBD1, has no DNA to confirm it. The CDR3 here is CASSRRGANEQFF.